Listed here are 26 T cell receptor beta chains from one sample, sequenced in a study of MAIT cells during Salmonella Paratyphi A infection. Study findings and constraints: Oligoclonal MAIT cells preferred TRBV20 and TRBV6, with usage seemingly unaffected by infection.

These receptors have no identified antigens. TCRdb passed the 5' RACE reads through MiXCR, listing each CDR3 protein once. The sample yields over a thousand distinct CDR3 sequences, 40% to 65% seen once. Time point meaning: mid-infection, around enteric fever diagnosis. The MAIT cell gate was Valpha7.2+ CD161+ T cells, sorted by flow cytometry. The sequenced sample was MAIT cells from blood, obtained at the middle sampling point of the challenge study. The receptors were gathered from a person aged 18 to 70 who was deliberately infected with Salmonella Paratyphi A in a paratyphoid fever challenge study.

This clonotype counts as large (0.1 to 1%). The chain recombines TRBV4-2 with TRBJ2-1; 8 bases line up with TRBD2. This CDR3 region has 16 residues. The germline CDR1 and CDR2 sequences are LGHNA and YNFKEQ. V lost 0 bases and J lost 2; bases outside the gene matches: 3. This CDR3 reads CASSQDGSGAYNEQFF. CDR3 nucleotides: TGTGCCAGCAGCCAAGATGGTAGCGGGGCCTACAATGAGCAGTTCTTC.

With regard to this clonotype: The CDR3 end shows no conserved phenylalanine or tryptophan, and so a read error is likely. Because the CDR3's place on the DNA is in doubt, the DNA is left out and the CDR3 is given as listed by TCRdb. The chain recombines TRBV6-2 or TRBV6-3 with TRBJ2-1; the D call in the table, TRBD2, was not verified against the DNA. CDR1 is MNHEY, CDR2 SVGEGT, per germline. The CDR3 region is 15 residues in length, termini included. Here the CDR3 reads CASSNSLEGGKEKGG.

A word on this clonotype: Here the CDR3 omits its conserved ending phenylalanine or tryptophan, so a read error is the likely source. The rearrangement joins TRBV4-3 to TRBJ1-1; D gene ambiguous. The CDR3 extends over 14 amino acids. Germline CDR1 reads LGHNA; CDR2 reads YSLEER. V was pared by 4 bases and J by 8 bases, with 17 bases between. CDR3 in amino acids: CASSRNMEVTEAFL. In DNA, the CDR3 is TGCGCCAGCAGCCGGAACATGGAGGTCACGGAAGCTTTCTTG.

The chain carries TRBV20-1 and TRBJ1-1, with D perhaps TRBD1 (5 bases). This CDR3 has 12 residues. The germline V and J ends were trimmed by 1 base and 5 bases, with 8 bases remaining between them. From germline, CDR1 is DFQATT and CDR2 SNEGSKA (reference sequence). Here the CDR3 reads CSARAGWTEAFF. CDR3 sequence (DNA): TGCAGTGCTAGAGCAGGGTGGACTGAAGCTTTCTTT.

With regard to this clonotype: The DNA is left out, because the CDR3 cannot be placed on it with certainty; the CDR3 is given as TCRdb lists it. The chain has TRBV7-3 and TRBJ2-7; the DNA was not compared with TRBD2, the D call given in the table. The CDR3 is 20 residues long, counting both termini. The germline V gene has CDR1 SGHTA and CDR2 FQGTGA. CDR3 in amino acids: CDSSFYICSAKGLAEYEQYF.

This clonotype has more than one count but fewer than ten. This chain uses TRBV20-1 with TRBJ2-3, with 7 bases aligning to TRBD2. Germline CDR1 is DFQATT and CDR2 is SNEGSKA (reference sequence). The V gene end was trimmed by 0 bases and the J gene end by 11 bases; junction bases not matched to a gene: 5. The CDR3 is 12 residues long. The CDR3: CSARERENEQYF. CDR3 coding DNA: TGCAGTGCTAGAGAGCGGGAGAATGAGCAGTATTTT.

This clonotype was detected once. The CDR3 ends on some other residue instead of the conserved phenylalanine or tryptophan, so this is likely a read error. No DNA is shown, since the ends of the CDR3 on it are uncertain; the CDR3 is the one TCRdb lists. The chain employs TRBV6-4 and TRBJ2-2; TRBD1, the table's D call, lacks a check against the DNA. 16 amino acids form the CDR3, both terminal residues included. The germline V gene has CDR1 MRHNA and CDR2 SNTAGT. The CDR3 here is CASSRTGVQDTGERFG.

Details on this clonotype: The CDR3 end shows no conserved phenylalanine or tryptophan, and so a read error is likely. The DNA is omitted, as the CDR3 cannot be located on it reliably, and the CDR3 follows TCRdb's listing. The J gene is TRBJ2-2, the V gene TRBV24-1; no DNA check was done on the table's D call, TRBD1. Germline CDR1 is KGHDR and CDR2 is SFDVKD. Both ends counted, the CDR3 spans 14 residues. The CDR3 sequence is CATSPGRDTGEMFG.

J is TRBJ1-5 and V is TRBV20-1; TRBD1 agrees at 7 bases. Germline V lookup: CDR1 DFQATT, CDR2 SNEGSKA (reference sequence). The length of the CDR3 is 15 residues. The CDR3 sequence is CSSQQLGQRNQPQHF. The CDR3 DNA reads TGCAGCTCCCAGCAGTTGGGACAGCGAAATCAGCCCCAGCATTTT.

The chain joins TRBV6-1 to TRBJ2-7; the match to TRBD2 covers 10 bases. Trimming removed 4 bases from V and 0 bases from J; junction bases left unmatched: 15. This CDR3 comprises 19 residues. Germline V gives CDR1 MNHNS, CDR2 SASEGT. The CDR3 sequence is CASSALAGALNLFSYEQYF. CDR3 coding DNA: TGTGCCAGCAGTGCTCTAGCGGGGGCCCTAAACCTCTTCTCCTACGAGCAGTACTTC.

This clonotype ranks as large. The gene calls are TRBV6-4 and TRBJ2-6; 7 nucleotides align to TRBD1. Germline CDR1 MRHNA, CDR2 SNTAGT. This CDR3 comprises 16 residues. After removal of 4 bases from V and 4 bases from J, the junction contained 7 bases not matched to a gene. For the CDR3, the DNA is TGTGCCAGCAGTGGAGGGGGCGGTACAGGGGCCAACGTCCTGACTTTC. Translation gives CASSGGGGTGANVLTF.

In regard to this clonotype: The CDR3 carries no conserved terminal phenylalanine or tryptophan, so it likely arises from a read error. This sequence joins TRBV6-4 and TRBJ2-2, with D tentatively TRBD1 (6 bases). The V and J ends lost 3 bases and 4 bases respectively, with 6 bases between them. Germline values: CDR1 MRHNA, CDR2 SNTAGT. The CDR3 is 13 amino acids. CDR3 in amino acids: CASSEQGTGELFL. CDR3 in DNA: TGTGCCAGCAGTGAACAGGGCACCGGGGAGCTGTTTTTG.

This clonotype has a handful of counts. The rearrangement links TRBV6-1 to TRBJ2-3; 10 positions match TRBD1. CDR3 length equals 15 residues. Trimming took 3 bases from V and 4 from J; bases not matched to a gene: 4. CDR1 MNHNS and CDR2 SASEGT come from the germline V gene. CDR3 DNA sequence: TGTGCCAGCAGTGAGGGGGGGACAGGGGCAGATACGCAGTATTTT. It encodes CASSEGGTGADTQYF.

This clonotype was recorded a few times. The CDR3 DNA reads TGTGCCAGCAGTGACCTAGCGGAGCCCTACAATGAGCAGTTCTTC. Its translation is CASSDLAEPYNEQFF. The chain uses TRBV6-1 and TRBJ2-1; 7 nucleotides align to TRBD2. The CDR3 spans 15 residues. Germline values: CDR1 MNHNS, CDR2 SASEGT. V shed 3 bases and J 2 bases; nucleotides not matched to a gene: 4.

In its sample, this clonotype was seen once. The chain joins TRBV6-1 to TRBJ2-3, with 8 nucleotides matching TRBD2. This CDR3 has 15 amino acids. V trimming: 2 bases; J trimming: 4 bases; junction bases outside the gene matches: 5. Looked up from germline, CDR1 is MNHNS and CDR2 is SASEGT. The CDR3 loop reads CASSELRGGADTQYF. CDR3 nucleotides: TGTGCCAGCAGTGAATTACGGGGGGGCGCAGATACGCAGTATTTT.

CDR3 bases: TGCAGTGAAAGTAGCGGGACCTACAATGAGCAGTTCTTC. The encoded protein is CSESSGTYNEQFF. The V and J genes are TRBV20-1 and TRBJ2-1; 8 bases agree with TRBD2. From germline, CDR1 is DFQATT and CDR2 SNEGSKA (reference sequence). Trimming took 7 bases from V and 2 from J; bases not matched to a gene: 4. The CDR3 covers 13 residues.

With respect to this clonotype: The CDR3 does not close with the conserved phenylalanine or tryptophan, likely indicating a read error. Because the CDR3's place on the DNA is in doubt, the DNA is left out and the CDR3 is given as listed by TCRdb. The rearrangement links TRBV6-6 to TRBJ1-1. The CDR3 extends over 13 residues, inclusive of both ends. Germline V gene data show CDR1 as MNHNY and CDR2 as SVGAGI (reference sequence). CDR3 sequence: CASSYREKKEEGG.

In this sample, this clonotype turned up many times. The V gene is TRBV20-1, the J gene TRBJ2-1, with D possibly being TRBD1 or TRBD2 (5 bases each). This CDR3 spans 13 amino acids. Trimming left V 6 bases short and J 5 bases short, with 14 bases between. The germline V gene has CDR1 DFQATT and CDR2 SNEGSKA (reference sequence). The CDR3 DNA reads TGCAGTGCCCCCTTTGGGGACCACAATGAGCAGTTCTTC. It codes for CSAPFGDHNEQFF.

As DNA, the CDR3 is TGTGCTAGAGCGGGGGACACTGAAGCTTTCTTT. The encoded protein is CARAGDTEAFF. The gene calls are TRBV6-4 and TRBJ1-1, with a tentative D call TRBD1 (5 bases). This CDR3 has 11 amino acids. Germline lookup yields CDR1 MRHNA and CDR2 SNTAGT.

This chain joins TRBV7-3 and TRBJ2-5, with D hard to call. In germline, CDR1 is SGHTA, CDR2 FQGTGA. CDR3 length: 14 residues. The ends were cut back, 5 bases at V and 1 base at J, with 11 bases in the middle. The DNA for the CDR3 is TGTGCCAGCAGCCGACTTCCGGGCCAAGAGACCCAGTACTTC. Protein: CASSRLPGQETQYF.

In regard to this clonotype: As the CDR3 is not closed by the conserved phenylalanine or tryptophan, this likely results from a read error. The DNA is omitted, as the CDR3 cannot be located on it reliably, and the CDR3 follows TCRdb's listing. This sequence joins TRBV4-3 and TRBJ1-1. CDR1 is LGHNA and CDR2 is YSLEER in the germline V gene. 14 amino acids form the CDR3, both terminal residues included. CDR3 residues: CASSRNMEVNEEGG.

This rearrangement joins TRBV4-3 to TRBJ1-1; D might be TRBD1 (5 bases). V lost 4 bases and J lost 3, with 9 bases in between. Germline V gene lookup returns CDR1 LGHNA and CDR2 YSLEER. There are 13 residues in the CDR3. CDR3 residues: CASSPQGDTEAFF. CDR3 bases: TGCGCCAGCAGCCCCCAAGGGGACACTGAAGCTTTCTTT.

The CDR3 reads CASSQEDRVTEAFF. DNA for the CDR3: TGTGCCAGCAGCCAGGAGGACAGGGTTACTGAAGCTTTCTTT. The J gene is TRBJ1-1, the V gene TRBV4-2; 8 bases map to TRBD1. Trimming took 3 bases from V and 5 from J; bases not matched to a gene: 5. The length of the CDR3 is 14 residues. Germline assignment: CDR1 LGHNA and CDR2 YNFKEQ.

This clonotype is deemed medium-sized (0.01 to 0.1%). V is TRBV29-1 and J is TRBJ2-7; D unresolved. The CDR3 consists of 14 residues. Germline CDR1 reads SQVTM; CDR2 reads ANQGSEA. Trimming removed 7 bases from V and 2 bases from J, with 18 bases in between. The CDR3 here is CSGAPTPEAYEQYF. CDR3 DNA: TGCAGCGGTGCACCGACACCTGAAGCCTACGAGCAGTACTTC.

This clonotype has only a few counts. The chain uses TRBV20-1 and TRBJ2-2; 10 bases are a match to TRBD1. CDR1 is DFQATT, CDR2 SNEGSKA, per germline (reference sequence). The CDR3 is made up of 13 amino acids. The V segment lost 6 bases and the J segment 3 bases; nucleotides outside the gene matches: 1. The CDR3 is CSAGTGDTGELFF. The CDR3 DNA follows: TGCAGTGCCGGGACAGGGGACACCGGGGAGCTGTTTTTT.

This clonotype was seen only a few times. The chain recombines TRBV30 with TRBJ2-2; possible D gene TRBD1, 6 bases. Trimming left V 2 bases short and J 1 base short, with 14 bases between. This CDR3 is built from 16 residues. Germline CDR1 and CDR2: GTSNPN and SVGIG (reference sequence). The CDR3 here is CAWSCTRGQNTGELFF. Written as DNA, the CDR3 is TGTGCCTGGAGTTGCACGAGGGGACAGAACACCGGGGAGCTGTTTTTT.